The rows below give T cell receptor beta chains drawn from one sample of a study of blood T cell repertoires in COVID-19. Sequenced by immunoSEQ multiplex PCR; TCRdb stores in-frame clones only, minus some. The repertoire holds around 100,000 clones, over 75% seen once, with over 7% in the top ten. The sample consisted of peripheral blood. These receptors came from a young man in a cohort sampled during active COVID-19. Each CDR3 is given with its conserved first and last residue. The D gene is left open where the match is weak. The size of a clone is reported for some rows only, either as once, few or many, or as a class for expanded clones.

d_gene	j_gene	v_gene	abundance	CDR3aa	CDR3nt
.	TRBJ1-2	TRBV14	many	CASSPRQEFGYTF	TGTGCCAGCAGTCCGCGACAGGAATTTGGCTACACCTTC
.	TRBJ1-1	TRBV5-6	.	CASSFFSADNTEAFF	TGTGCCAGCAGCTTTTTCAGTGCAGATAACACTGAAGCTTTCTTT
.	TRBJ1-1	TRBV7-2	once	CASSLQGLEAFF	TGTGCCAGCAGCTTACAGGGGCTGGAGGCTTTCTTT
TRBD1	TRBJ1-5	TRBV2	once	CASSENGRDSQPQHF	TGTGCCAGCAGTGAAAATGGCCGGGACAGTCAGCCCCAGCATTTT
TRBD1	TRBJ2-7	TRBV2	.	CASSEGTGFDEQYF	TGTGCCAGCAGTGAAGGGACAGGGTTTGACGAGCAGTACTTC
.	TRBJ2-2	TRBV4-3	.	CASSQSGDRVGELFF	TGCGCCAGCAGCCAATCAGGGGATAGAGTCGGGGAGCTGTTTTTT
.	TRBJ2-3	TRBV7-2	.	CASSSDRGSTDTQYF	TGTGCCAGCAGCTCAGACCGGGGGAGCACAGATACGCAGTATTTT
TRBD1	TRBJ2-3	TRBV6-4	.	CASSVGTGGTDTQYF	TGTGCCAGCAGTGTAGGGACAGGGGGCACAGATACGCAGTATTTT
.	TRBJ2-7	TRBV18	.	CASSPRLQGGEQYF	TGTGCCAGCTCACCACGTTTACAGGGCGGCGAGCAGTACTTC
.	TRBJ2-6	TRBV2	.	CASLQGSGANVLTF	TGTGCCAGCCTCCAGGGCTCTGGGGCCAACGTCCTGACTTTC
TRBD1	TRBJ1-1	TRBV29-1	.	CSVPGRGREGNTEAFF	TGCAGCGTCCCCGGCAGGGGGCGCGAGGGGAACACTGAAGCTTTCTTT
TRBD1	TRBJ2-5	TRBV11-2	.	CASSSRDRGETQYF	TGTGCCAGCAGCTCCCGGGACAGGGGGGAGACCCAGTACTTC
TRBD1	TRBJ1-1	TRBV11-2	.	CASSGRQGAMNTEAFF	TGTGCCAGCAGCGGCAGACAGGGGGCAATGAACACTGAAGCTTTCTTT
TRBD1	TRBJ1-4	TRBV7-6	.	CASSLVGQGEEKLFF	TGTGCCAGCAGCTTAGTGGGACAGGGTGAAGAAAAACTGTTTTTT
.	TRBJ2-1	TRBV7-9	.	CASSPWATNEQFF	TGTGCCAGCAGCCCGTGGGCGACCAATGAGCAGTTCTTC
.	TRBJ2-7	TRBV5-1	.	CASSLGSGDPYEQYF	TGCGCCAGCAGCTTGGGTTCGGGGGACCCCTACGAGCAGTACTTC
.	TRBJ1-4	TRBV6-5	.	CASSYSPDEKLFF	TGTGCCAGCAGTTACTCACCAGATGAAAAACTGTTTTTT
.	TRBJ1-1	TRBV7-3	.	CASSLGGLNTEAFF	TGTGCCAGCAGCTTGGGGGGACTGAACACTGAAGCTTTCTTT
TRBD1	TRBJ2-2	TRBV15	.	CATSTTGRNTGELFF	TGTGCCACCAGCACGACAGGGCGAAACACCGGGGAGCTGTTTTTT
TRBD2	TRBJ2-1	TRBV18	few	CASSLSSGGANEQFF	TGTGCCAGCTCACTTTCTAGCGGGGGGGCGAATGAGCAGTTCTTC
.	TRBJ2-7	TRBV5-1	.	CASSFWAGSYEQYF	TGCGCCAGCAGCTTCTGGGCGGGCTCCTACGAGCAGTACTTC
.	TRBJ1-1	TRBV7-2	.	CASSLGLGRAFF	TGTGCCAGCAGCTTAGGACTTGGCCGAGCTTTCTTT